The 2 T cell receptor beta chains below come from one sample, sequenced in a study of T cells after somatic rescue of genetic block. Profiling relied on immunoSEQ multiplex PCR, and the TCRdb table lists in-frame clones only, not all of them. There are 65,000 to 70,000 clones in the sample; just over 90% occur only once, and around 2.8% lies in the top ten. The sequencing input was peripheral blood mononuclear cells (PBMCs). These receptors were collected from a man aged 40-49 years.

V and J are TRBV4-3 and TRBJ2-7, with no clear D. The ends were cut back, 2 bases at V and 6 bases at J, with 8 bases in the middle. Germline CDR1 LGHNA, CDR2 YSLEER. The CDR3 covers 12 residues. The CDR3 sequence: CASSQSLGEQYF. CDR3 sequence (DNA): TGCGCCAGCAGCCAATCTTTGGGCGAGCAGTACTTC.

V gene TRBV9 combines with J gene TRBJ2-6; D unresolved. CDR3 length equals 18 residues. V lost 2 bases, J lost 0 bases, and 15 bases lay in between. The germline gives CDR1 SGDLS, CDR2 YYNGEE. CDR3 DNA: TGTGCCAGCAGCGTGACACCGAACCCTGTCTCTGGGGCCAACGTCCTGACTTTC. It translates to CASSVTPNPVSGANVLTF.